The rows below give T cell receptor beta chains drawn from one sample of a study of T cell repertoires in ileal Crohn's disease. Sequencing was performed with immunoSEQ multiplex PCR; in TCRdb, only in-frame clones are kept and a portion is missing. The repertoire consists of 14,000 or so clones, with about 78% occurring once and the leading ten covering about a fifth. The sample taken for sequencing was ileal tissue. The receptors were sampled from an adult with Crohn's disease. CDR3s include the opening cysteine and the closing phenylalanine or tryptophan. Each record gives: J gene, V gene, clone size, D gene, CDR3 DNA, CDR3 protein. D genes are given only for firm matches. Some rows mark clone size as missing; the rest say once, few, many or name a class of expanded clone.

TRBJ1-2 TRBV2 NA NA TGTGCCAGCGGAGGGCAAAACTATGGCTACACCTTC CASGGQNYGYTF
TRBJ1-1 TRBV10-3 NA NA TGTGCCATCAGTGAGGGGAGGACTTCGAACACTGAAGCTTTCTTT CAISEGRTSNTEAFF
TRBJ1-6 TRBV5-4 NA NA TGTGCCAGCAGCTCCACAGGGCCCTGGAATTCACCCCTCCACTTT CASSSTGPWNSPLHF
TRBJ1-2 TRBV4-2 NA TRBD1 TGTGCCAGCAGCCAAGATTGGGGACAGGGGGGTGGCTACACCTTC CASSQDWGQGGGYTF
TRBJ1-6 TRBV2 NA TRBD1 TGTGCCAGCAGTGAATGGGACAGGGGAGGATCACCCCTCCACTTT CASSEWDRGGSPLHF
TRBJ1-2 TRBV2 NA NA TGTGCCAGCACACAGGGAAACTATGGCTACACCTTC CASTQGNYGYTF
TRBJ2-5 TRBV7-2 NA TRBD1 TGTGCCAGCAGTTCGGGACAGGGTAAAGAGACCCAGTACTTC CASSSGQGKETQYF
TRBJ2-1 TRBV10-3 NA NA TGTGCCATCAGTGAGTCGGTACGGGAGCAGTTCTTC CAISESVREQFF
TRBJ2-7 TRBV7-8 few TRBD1 TGTGCCAGCAGCGATCGACAGGGGGCGACTTCCGAGCAGTACTTC CASSDRQGATSEQYF
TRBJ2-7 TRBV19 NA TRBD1 TGTGCCAGTAGTCCTGGACAGGGAGATACCTACGAGCAGTACTTC CASSPGQGDTYEQYF
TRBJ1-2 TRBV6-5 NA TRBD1 TGTGCCACCAAACAGGGGATAGACTATGGCTACACCTTC CATKQGIDYGYTF
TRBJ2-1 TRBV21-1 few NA TGTGCCAGCAGCAAAGAGAAGAGCGGGAGCCCACCAGGCGATGAGCAGTTCTTC CASSKEKSGSPPGDEQFF
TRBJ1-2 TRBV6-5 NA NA TGTGCCAGCAGCCCCCGGGACTGGCGTGGCTACACCTTC CASSPRDWRGYTF
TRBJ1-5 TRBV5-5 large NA TGTGCCAGCAGCTTGGTAATGGCAGAAAATCAGCCCCAGCATTTT CASSLVMAENQPQHF
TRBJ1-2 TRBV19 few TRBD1 TGTGCCAGTACCTGGACAGGCCCTAACTATGGCTACACCTTC CASTWTGPNYGYTF
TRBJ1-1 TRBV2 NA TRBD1 TGTGCCAGCAACTACGACAGGGACACTGAAGCTTTCTTT CASNYDRDTEAFF
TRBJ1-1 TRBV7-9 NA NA TGTGCCAGCAGCCCACAGGGAGCCCAGCTGACTTTCTTT CASSPQGAQLTFF
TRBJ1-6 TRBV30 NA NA TGTGCCTGGAGCCCCCCGGACAGACAGAATTCACCCCTCCACTTT CAWSPPDRQNSPLHF
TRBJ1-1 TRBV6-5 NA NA TGTGCCACCTGGGGGGACGCTTTCTTT CATWGDAFF
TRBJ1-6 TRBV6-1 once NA TGTGCCAGCAGTGAAAGATATGACTCCCCCCTCCACTTT CASSERYDSPLHF
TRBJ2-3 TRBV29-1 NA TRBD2 TGCAGCGTGCGATTAGCGGGAGGTTCGCAGTATTTT CSVRLAGGSQYF
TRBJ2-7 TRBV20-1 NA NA TGCAGTGCTAGTATGGAGTTCGAGCAGTACTTC CSASMEFEQYF
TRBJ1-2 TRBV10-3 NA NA TGTGCCATCAGTGAGGGGGACGGGGGGTATGGCTACACCTTC CAISEGDGGYGYTF
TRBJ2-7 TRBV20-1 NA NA TGCAGTGGACAGGTTGCCGGAGAGCAGTACTTC CSGQVAGEQYF
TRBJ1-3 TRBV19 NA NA TGTGCCAGTAAAGCAACTGGACAGTCTGGAAACACCATATATTTT CASKATGQSGNTIYF
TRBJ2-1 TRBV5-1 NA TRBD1 TGCGCCAGCAGCCCCAGGGGGCCGGGCTCCTACAATGAGCAGTTCTTC CASSPRGPGSYNEQFF
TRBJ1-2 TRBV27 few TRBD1 TGTGCCAGCAGTTTTCGGCAGGGGGCGCAGTTTTTC CASSFRQGAQFF
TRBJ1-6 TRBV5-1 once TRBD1 TGCGCCAGCAGCCCAGGGACAGTAAATTCACCCCTCCACTTT CASSPGTVNSPLHF
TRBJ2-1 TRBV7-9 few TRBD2 TGTGCCAGCAGCTTCGATGGACTAGCGGGATTTAGCTCCTACAATGAGCAGTTCTTC CASSFDGLAGFSSYNEQFF
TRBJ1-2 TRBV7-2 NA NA TGTGCCAGCAGCTCCAGATTGTATGGCTACACCTTC CASSSRLYGYTF
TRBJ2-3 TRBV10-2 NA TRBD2 TGCGCCAGCAGACTCGGGACTAGCGGGGGCACAGATACGCAGTATTTT CASRLGTSGGTDTQYF
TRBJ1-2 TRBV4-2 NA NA TGTGCCAGCAGCCACTTCGACATAAAGGGGTCGATAGGTGGCTACACCTTC CASSHFDIKGSIGGYTF
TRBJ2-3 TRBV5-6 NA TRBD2 TGTGCCAGCAGCTTCCTAGCGGGACTAGATACGCAGTATTTT CASSFLAGLDTQYF
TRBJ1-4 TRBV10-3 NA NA TGTGCCATCAGTGAGGGGGCAGGTCAAACTAATGAAAAACTGTTTTTT CAISEGAGQTNEKLFF
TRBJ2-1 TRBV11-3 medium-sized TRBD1 TGTGCCAGCAGCTTAGGGGACAGGCCAGTATTTGAGCAGTTCTTC CASSLGDRPVFEQFF
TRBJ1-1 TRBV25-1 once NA TGTGCCAGCATGCGAGATATGGGAGGGACTGAAGCTTTCTTT CASMRDMGGTEAFF
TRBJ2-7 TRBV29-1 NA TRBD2 TGCAGCGTGACTAGCGGGCGATCCTACGAGCAGTACTTC CSVTSGRSYEQYF
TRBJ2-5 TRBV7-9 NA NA TGTGCCAGCAGCCTAACCGGGGGGCGGCAAGAGACCCAGTACTTC CASSLTGGRQETQYF
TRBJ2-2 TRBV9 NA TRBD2 TGTGCCAGCAGCGTAAGCGGGGAGTCAGGCACCGGGGAGCTGTTTTTT CASSVSGESGTGELFF
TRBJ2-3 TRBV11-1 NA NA TGTGCCAGCAGCTTCCGACAGAGCACAGATACGCAGTATTTT CASSFRQSTDTQYF
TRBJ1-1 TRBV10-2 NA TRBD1 TGCGCCAGCAGTGAGTCGGGACAGGGGAGCACTGAAGCTTTCTTT CASSESGQGSTEAFF
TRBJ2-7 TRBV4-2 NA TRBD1 TGTGCCAGCAGCCAAGGGACAGGGGTAGAGCAGTACTTC CASSQGTGVEQYF
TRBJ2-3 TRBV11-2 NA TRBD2 TGTGCCAGCAGCTTAGGTAGCGGGAGCAATCCGCAGTATTTT CASSLGSGSNPQYF
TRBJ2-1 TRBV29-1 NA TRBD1 TGCAGCGTGGACAGGGACCCAATGCATGGGCAGTTCTTC CSVDRDPMHGQFF
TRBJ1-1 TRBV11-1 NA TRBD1 TGTGCCAGCAGCTCCTTCGGACAGGGGATGAACACTGAAGCTTTCTTT CASSSFGQGMNTEAFF